The 7 T cell receptor beta chains presented below share a single source sample, sequenced in a study of technical replicates of blood from a handful of donors. Some clones are missing from TCRdb's copy, which holds only in-frame ones; the method was immunoSEQ multiplex PCR. The sample lists more than 65,000 clones, about nine tenths occurring once. Sequencing input: T cells isolated from PBMCs. The source of these receptors is a human donor in good health.

This chain uses TRBV28 with TRBJ2-2, with D perhaps TRBD2 (6 bases). There are 15 residues in the CDR3. Trimming took 1 base from V and 3 from J, leaving 9 bases between them. CDR1 MDHEN and CDR2 SYDVKM come from the germline V gene. CDR3 in DNA: TGTGCCAGCAGTTTATTGGGGGGAGACACCGGGGAGCTGTTTTTT. As protein: CASSLLGGDTGELFF.

The chain links TRBV5-1 to TRBJ2-2; 7 bases align to TRBD1. V shed 4 bases, J shed 1 base, and the junction held 7 bases outside the gene matches. CDR1 and CDR2 (germline): SGHRS, YFSETQ. CDR3 size: 16 residues. The CDR3 DNA follows: TGCGCCAGCAGCGGAACCGGGACAGTGAACACCGGGGAGCTGTTTTTT. Protein sequence: CASSGTGTVNTGELFF.

This rearrangement joins TRBV30 to TRBJ1-4, with 9 bases fitting TRBD1. CDR1 and CDR2 (germline): GTSNPN, SVGIG (reference sequence). Unmatched junction bases numbered 8, after V lost 2 bases and J lost 7 bases. CDR3 length equals 15 residues. CDR3 nucleotide sequence: TGTGCCTGGAGTCGCGATAGGACAGGGGTTGAAAAACTGTTTTTT. It codes for CAWSRDRTGVEKLFF.

A single count supports this clone. The chain employs TRBV6-4 and TRBJ2-1; TRBD2 matches at 9 bases. CDR3 length: 15 amino acids. V trimming: 8 bases; J trimming: 0 bases; junction bases outside the gene matches: 5. CDR1 is MRHNA and CDR2 is SNTAGT in the germline V gene. CDR3 sequence (DNA): TGTGCCAGCGCCGAAGCGGGAGGCTCCTACAATGAGCAGTTCTTC. It yields the protein CASAEAGGSYNEQFF.

The chain combines TRBV9 with TRBJ2-3, with 7 bases matching TRBD2. V was pared by 0 bases and J by 4 bases, with 11 bases of the junction left unmatched. Germline values: CDR1 SGDLS, CDR2 YYNGEE. The CDR3 has 17 amino acids. Here the CDR3 reads CASSVERGGSRPDTQYF. The CDR3 nucleotides are TGTGCCAGCAGCGTAGAGAGGGGCGGGAGTCGCCCAGATACGCAGTATTTT.

This clone has just one count. CDR3 sequence: CAWSINTGELFF. As DNA, the CDR3 is TGTGCCTGGAGTATAAACACCGGGGAGCTGTTTTTT. This chain uses TRBV30 with TRBJ2-2; D uncertain. CDR1 is GTSNPN and CDR2 is SVGIG in the germline V gene (reference sequence). The ends were cut back, 2 bases at V and 2 bases at J, with 3 bases in the middle. CDR3 length equals 12 residues.

The chain links TRBV11-3 to TRBJ2-7; perhaps TRBD2 as D (6 bases). Trimming removed 2 bases at V and 4 bases at J, with 18 bases between. Germline CDR1 reads SGHNT; CDR2 reads YENEEA. The CDR3 contains 16 residues. The CDR3 nucleotides are TGTGCCAGCAGCTTACCCCGGGAGAGGGAGAAATACGAGCAGTACTTC. This sequence encodes CASSLPREREKYEQYF.